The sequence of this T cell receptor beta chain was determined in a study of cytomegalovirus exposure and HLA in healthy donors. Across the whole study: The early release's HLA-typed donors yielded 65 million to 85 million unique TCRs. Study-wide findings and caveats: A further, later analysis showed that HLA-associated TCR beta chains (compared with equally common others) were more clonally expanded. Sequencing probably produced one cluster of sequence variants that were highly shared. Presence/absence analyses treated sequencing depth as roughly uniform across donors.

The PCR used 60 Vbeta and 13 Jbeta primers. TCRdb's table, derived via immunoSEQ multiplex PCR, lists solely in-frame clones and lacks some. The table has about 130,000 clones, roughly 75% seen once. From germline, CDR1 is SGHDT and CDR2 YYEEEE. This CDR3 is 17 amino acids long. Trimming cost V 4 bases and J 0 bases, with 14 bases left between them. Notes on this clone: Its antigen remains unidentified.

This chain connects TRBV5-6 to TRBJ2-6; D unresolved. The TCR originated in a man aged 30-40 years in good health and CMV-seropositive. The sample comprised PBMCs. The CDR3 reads CASSRFQVTSGANVLTF. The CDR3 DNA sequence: TGTGCCAGCAGCCGTTTTCAGGTTACCTCTGGGGCCAACGTCCTGACTTTC.